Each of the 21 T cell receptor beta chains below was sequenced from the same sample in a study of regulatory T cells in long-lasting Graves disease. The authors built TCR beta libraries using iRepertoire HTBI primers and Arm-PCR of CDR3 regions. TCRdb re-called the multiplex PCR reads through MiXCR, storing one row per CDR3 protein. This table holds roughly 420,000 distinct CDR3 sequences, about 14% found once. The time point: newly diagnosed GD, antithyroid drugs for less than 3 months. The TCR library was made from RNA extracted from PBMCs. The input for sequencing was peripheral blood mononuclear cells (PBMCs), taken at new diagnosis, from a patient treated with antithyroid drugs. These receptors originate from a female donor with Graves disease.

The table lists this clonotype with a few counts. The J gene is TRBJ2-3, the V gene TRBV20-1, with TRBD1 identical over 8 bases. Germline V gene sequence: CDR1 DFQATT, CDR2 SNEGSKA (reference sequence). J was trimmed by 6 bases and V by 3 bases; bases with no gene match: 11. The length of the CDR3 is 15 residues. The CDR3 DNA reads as TGCAGTGCTAGTCAGCAGGGGGCAAGGCGGGATACGCAGTATTTT. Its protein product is CSASQQGARRDTQYF.

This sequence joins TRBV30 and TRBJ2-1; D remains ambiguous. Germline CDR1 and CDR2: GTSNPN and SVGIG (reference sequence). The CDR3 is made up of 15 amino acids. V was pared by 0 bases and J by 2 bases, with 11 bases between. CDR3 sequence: CAWSVRLRPYNEQFF. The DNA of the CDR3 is TGTGCCTGGAGTGTACGTTTGAGACCCTACAATGAGCAGTTCTTC.

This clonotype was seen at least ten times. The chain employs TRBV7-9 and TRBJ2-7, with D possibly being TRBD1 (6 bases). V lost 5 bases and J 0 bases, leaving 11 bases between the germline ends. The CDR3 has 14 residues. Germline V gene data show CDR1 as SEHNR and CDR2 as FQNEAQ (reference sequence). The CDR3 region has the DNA TGTGCCAGCAGCAGAGGACAGAACTCCTACGAGCAGTACTTC. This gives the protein CASSRGQNSYEQYF.

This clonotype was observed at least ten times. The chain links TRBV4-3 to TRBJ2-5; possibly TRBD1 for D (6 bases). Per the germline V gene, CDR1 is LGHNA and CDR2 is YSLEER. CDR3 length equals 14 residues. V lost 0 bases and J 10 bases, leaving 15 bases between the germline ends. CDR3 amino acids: CASSQDSGNRDQYF. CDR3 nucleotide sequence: TGCGCCAGCAGCCAAGATTCCGGTAACAGGGACCAGTACTTC.

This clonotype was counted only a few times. CDR3 in amino acids: CASSRGQGPNYGYTF. CDR3 nucleotide sequence: TGCGCCAGCAGCCGCGGACAGGGACCTAACTATGGCTACACCTTC. This rearrangement joins TRBV4-1 to TRBJ1-2; 8 bases are shared with TRBD1. The CDR3 has 15 residues. V lost 4 bases and J lost 0; bases outside the gene matches: 4. Germline CDR1 MGHRA, CDR2 YSYEKL.

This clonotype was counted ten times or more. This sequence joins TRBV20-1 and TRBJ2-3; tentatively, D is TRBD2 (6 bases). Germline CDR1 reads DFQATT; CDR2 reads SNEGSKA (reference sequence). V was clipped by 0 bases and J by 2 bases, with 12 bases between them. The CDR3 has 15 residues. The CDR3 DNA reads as TGCAGTGCTAGAGATTTTGGAGGGGACACAGATACGCAGTATTTT. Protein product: CSARDFGGDTDTQYF.

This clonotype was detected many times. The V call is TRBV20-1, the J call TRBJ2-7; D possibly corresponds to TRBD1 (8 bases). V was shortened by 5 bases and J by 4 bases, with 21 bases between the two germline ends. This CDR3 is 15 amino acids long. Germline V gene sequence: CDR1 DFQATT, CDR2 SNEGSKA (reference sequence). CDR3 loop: CSALTVDRGGYEQYF. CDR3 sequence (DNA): TGCAGTGCTCTGACGGTAGACAGGGGAGGGTACGAGCAGTACTTC.

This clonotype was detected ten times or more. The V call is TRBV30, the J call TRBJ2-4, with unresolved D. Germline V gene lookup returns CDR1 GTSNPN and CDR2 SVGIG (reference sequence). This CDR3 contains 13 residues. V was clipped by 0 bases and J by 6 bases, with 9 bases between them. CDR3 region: CAWSVPGLNIQYF. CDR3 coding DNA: TGTGCCTGGAGTGTACCCGGGTTAAACATTCAGTACTTC.

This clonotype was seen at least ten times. Here the CDR3 DNA reads TGTGCCAGCAGCCAAGGTCGGACAGGACTTAATGAAAAACTGTTTTTT. Its protein is CASSQGRTGLNEKLFF. The chain has TRBV14 and TRBJ1-4, with 7 nucleotides matching TRBD1. J gave up 4 bases and V 1 base, and 6 bases lay outside the gene matches. This CDR3 is 16 amino acids long. From germline, CDR1 is SGHDN and CDR2 FVKESK.

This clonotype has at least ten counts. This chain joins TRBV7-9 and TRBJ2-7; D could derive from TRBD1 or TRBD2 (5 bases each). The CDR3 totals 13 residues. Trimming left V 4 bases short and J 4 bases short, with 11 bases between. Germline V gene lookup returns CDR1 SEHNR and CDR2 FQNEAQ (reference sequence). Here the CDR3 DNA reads TGTGCCAGCAGCTCGGGACCCCAATACGAGCAGTACTTC. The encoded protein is CASSSGPQYEQYF.

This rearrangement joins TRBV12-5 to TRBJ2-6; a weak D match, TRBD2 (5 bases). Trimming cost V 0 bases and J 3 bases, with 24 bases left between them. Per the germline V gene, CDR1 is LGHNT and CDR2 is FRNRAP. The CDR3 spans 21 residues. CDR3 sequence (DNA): TGTGCTAGTGGTTTGGTACTCGGGGAGCAGGTTCGGATGAGTGGGGCCAACGTCCTGACTTTC. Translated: CASGLVLGEQVRMSGANVLTF.

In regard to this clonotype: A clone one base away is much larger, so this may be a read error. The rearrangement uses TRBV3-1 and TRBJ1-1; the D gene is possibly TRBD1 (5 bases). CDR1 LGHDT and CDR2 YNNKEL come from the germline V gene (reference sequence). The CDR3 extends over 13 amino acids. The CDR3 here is CASGQVGAPEAFF. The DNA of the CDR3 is TGTGCCAGCGGCCAAGTAGGGGCCCCTGAAGCTTTCTTT.

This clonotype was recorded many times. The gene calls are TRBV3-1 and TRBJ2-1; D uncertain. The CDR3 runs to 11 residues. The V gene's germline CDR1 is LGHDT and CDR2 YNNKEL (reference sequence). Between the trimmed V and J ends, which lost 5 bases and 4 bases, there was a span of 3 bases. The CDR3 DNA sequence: TGTGCCAGCAGCACATACAATGAGCAGTTCTTC. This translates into CASSTYNEQFF.

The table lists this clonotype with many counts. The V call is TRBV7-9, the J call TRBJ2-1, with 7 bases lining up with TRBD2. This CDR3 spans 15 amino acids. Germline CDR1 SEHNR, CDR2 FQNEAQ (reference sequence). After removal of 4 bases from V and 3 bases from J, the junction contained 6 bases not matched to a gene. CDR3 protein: CASSSGLDGYNEQFF. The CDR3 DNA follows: TGTGCCAGCAGCTCCGGACTAGATGGCTACAATGAGCAGTTCTTC. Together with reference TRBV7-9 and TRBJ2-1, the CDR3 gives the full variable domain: DTGVSQNPRHKITKRGQNVTFRCDPISEHNRLYWYRQTLGQGPEFLTYFQNEAQLEKSRLLSDRFSAERPKGSFSTLEIQRTEQGDSAMYLCASSSGLDGYNEQFFGPGTRLTVL.

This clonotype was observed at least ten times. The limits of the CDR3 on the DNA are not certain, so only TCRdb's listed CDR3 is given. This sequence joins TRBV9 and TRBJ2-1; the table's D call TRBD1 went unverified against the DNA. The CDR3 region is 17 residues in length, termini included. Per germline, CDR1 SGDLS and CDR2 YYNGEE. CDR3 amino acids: CASSVGSLRQSYNEQFF.

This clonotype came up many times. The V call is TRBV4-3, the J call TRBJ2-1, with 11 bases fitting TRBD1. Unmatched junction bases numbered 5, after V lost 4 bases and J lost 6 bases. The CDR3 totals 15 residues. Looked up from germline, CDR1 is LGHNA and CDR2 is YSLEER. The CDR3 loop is CASSLGTGGPNEQFF. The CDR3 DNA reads TGCGCCAGCAGCCTGGGGACAGGGGGTCCCAATGAGCAGTTCTTC.

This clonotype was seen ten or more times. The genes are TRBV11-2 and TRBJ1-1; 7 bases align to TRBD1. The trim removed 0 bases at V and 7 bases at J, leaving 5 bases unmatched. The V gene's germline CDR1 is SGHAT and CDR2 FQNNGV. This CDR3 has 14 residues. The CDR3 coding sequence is TGTGCCAGCAGCTTAGAAGGGGGCGCGTTTGAAGCTTTCTTT. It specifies CASSLEGGAFEAFF.

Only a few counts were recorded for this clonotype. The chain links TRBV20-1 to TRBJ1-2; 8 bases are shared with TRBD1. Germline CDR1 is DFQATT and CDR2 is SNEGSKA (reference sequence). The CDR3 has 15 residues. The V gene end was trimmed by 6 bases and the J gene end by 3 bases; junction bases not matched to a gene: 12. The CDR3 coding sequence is TGCAGTGCCGCCGCTGACAGGGGACTTCACTATGGCTACACCTTC. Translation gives CSAAADRGLHYGYTF.

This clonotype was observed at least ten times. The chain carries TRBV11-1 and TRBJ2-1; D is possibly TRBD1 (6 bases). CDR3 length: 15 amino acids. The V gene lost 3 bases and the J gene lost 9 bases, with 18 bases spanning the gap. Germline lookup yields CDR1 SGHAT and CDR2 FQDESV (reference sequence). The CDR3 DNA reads TGTGCCAGCAGCTTTATCGAACAGGGACGGACTGAGCAGTTCTTC. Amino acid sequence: CASSFIEQGRTEQFF.

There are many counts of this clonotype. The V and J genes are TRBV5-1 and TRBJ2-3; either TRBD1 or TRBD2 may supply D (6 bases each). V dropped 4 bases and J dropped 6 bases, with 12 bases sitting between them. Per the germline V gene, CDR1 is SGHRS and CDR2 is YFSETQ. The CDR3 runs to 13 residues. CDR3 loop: CASSQWGADTQYF. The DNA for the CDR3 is TGCGCCAGCAGCCAGTGGGGGGCGGATACGCAGTATTTT.

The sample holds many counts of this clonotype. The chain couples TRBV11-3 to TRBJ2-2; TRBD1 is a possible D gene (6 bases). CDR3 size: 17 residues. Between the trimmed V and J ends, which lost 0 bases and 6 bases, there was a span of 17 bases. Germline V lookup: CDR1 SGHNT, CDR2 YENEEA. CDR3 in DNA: TGTGCCAGCAGCTTAGATTTGCTGGGGGCGCCGGCCGGGGAGCTGTTTTTT. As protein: CASSLDLLGAPAGELFF. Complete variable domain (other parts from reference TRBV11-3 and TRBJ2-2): EAGVVQSPRYKIIEKKQPVAFWCNPISGHNTLYWYLQNLGQGPELLIRYENEEAVDDSQLPKDRFSAERLKGVDSTLKIQPAELGDSAVYLCASSLDLLGAPAGELFFGEGSRLTVL.